The 9 T cell receptor beta chains below come from one sample, sequenced in a study of OX40 agonist ivuxolimab in advanced cancers. TCRdb's table, derived via immunoSEQ multiplex PCR, lists solely in-frame clones and lacks some. Among roughly 44,000 clones listed, about 89% were seen once. The sequenced sample was CD4+ or CD8+ T cells sorted from blood, obtained in a trial of the OX40 agonist ivuxolimab. These receptor sequences come from an adult with an advanced solid tumor such as melanoma, head and neck, liver or kidney cancer.

The V call is TRBV7-6, the J call TRBJ2-1; 12 bases are a match to TRBD1. V was pared by 4 bases and J by 2 bases, with 3 bases of the junction left unmatched. Germline CDR1 and CDR2: SGHVS and FNYEAQ. The CDR3 extends over 16 amino acids. As DNA, the CDR3 is TGTGCCAGCAGCTCTGGGGACAGGGGGCCCTACAATGAGCAGTTCTTC. Amino acids: CASSSGDRGPYNEQFF.

J is TRBJ1-1 and V is TRBV2, with D maybe TRBD1 (6 bases). The germline CDR1 and CDR2 sequences are SNHLY and FYNNEI. Trimming shortened V by 4 bases and J by 4 bases, and 16 bases separated the two germline ends. The CDR3 extends over 15 amino acids. CDR3 nucleotides: TGTGCCAGCAGTGGTACAGGGCAGGGATTCACTGAAGCTTTCTTT. Amino acid sequence: CASSGTGQGFTEAFF.

The chain is built from TRBV11-3 and TRBJ2-7; TRBD1 matches at 10 bases. CDR1 is SGHNT and CDR2 is YENEEA in the germline V gene. Trimming at V came to 5 bases and at J to 6 bases, leaving 4 bases not matched to a gene. The CDR3 totals 13 residues. CDR3 sequence: CASSRQGAREQYF. The CDR3 region has the DNA TGTGCCAGCAGCAGACAGGGGGCTCGCGAGCAGTACTTC.

J is TRBJ2-2 and V is TRBV4-1; D is tentatively TRBD1 or TRBD2 (5 bases each). Trimming removed 2 bases from V and 5 bases from J, with 15 bases in between. This CDR3 has 16 amino acids. Germline lookup yields CDR1 MGHRA and CDR2 YSYEKL. The CDR3: CASSQRDARGTGELFF. The CDR3, as DNA: TGCGCCAGCAGCCAAAGGGACGCCCGCGGTACCGGGGAGCTGTTTTTT.

This clone was detected only a few times. The CDR3 DNA reads as TGTGCCAGCAGCCAAGGACAGGGCAATCAGCCCCAGCATTTT. Translating it yields CASSQGQGNQPQHF. The J gene is TRBJ1-5, the V gene TRBV6-5; TRBD1 agrees at 7 bases. The germline gives CDR1 MNHEY, CDR2 SVGAGI. The CDR3 runs 14 residues. V gave up 6 bases and J gave up 2 bases; unmatched junction bases: 4.

V usage is TRBV6-5 and J usage is TRBJ2-7; 8 nucleotides agree with TRBD1. The CDR3 covers 12 residues. The V segment lost 6 bases and the J segment 6 bases; nucleotides outside the gene matches: 4. The germline gives CDR1 MNHEY, CDR2 SVGAGI. Here the CDR3 reads CASSPDRGEQYF. DNA for the CDR3: TGTGCCAGCAGCCCTGACAGGGGCGAGCAGTACTTC.

The chain links TRBV27 to TRBJ1-2; the D is unclear. Germline V gene lookup returns CDR1 MNHEY and CDR2 SMNVEV (reference sequence). The V and J ends lost 6 bases and 8 bases respectively, with 22 bases between them. CDR3 length: 15 amino acids. The DNA for the CDR3 is TGTGCCAGCAGCCACCGTGAAGGGTACGGGTACGGCTACACCTTC. Translating gives CASSHREGYGYGYTF.

The chain recombines TRBV7-2 with TRBJ2-7; 7 bases fit TRBD2. The junction had 9 bases not matched to a gene; V was cut back by 0 bases and J by 4 bases. Germline CDR1 and CDR2: SGHTA and FQGNSA. The CDR3 extends over 16 amino acids. The DNA for the CDR3 is TGTGCCAGCAGCTTAGCTGGACTAGTGGGGGGTTACGAGCAGTACTTC. Its translation: CASSLAGLVGGYEQYF.

Of note for this clone: A read error may produce the germline difference seen at one junction end. The chain couples TRBV6-6 to TRBJ2-1; D perhaps matches TRBD1 (6 bases). CDR1 and CDR2 from the germline V gene are MNHNY and SVGAGI (reference sequence). This CDR3 contains 15 residues. CDR3 DNA sequence: TGTGCCAGCAGTCCCCTCAGGGCTAGTGGGGGCCCTGTGGTCTTC. This gives the protein CASSPLRASGGPVVF.